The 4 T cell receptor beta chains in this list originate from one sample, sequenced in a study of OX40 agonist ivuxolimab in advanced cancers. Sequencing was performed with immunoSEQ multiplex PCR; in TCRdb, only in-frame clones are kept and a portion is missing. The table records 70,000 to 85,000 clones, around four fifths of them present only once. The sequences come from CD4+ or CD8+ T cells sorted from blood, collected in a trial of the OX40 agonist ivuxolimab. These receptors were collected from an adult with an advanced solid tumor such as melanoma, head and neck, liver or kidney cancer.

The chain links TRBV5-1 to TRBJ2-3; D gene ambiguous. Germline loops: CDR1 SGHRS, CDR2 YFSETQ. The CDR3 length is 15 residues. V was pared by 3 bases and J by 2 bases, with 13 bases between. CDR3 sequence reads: CASSSSVTNTDTQYF. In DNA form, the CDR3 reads TGCGCCAGCAGCTCCTCGGTTACCAACACAGATACGCAGTATTTT.

CDR3 nucleotides: TGCGCCAGCATTCTAGGCCTAGCGGGAGGATACGAGCAGTACTTC. This gives the protein CASILGLAGGYEQYF. The chain combines TRBV10-1 with TRBJ2-7; 11 bases map to TRBD2. This CDR3 comprises 15 residues. V was clipped by 7 bases and J by 4 bases; unmatched bases: 9. Germline V gene sequence: CDR1 WNHNN, CDR2 SYGVQD (reference sequence).

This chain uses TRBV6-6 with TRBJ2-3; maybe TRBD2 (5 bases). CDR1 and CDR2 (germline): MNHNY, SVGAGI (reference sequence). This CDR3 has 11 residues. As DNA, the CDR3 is TGTGCAACTAGAGCGGCAGATACGCAGTATTTT. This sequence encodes CATRAADTQYF.

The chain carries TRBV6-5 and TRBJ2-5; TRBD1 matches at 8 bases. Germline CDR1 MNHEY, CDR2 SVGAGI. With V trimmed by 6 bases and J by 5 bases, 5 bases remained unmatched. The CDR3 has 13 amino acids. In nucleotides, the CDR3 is TGTGCCAGCAGCCGGACAGGGTTGGAGACCCAGTACTTC. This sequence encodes CASSRTGLETQYF.